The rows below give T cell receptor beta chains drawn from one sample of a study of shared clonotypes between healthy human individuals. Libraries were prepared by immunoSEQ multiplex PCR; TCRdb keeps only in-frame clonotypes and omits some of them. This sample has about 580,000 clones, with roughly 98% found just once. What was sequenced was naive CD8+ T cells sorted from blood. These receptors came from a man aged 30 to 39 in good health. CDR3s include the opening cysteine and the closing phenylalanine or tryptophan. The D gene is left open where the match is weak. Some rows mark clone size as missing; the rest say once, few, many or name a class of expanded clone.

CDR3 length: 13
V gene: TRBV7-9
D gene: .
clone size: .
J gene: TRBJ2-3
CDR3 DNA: TGTGCCAGCAGCTTAAGCAATCCAGATACGCAGTATTTT
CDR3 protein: CASSLSNPDTQYF

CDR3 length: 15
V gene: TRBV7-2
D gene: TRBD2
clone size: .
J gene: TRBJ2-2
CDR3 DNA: TGTGCCAGCAGCCCTAATAGCGGGCACACCGGGGAGCTGTTTTTT
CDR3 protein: CASSPNSGHTGELFF

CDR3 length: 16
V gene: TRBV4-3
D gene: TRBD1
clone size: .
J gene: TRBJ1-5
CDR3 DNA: TGCGCCAGCAGCCAAGGAAGGACAGGGGGAAATCAGCCCCAGCATTTT
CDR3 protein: CASSQGRTGGNQPQHF

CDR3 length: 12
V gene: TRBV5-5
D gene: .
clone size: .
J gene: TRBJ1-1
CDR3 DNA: TGTGCCAGCAGCTTGTGGCAGGGTGAAGCTTTCTTT
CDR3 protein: CASSLWQGEAFF

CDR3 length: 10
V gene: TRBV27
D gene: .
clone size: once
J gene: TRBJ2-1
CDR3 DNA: TGTGCCAGCAAGGCAAATGAGCAGTTCTTC
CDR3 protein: CASKANEQFF

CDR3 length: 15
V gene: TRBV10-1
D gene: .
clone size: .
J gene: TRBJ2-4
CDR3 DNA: TGCGCCAGCAGTGAGTCCGGGACACAGCACGCAATTCAGTACTTC
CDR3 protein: CASSESGTQHAIQYF

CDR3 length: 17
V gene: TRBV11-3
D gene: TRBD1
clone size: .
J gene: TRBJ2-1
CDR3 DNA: TGTGCCAGCAGCCCCAGGACAGGGGCAGGAAAATTCAATGAGCAGTTCTTC
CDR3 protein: CASSPRTGAGKFNEQFF

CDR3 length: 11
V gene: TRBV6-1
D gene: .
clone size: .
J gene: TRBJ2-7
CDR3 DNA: TGTGCCAGTCGTGGGCTCTACGAGCAGTACTTC
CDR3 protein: CASRGLYEQYF

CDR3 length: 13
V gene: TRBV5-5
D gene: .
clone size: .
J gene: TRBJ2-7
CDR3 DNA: TGTGCCAGCACCTATACGGTCTCCTACGAGCAGTACTTC
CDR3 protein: CASTYTVSYEQYF

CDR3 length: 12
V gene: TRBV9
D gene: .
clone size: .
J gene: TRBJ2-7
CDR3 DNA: TGTGCCAGCAGCGGAGCAAAAAACGAGCAGTACTTC
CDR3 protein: CASSGAKNEQYF

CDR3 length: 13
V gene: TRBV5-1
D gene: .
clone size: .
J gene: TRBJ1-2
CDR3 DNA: TGCGCCAGCAGCTTGGATAGGAGGGGAGGCTACACCTTC
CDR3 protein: CASSLDRRGGYTF

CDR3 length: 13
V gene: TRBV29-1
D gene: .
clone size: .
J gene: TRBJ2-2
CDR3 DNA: TGCAGCGTTGGAGACAGCAACACCGGGGAGCTGTTTTTT
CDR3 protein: CSVGDSNTGELFF

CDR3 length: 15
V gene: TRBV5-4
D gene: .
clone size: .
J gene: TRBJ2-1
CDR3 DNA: TGTGCCAGCAGCTTGGAATATAGCGCATACAATGAGCAGTTCTTC
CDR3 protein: CASSLEYSAYNEQFF

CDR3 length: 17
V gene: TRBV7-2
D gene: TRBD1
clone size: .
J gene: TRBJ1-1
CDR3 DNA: TGTGCCAGCAACCAGTGGGGACAGGGGGCGAGAGGAACTGAAGCTTTCTTT
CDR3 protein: CASNQWGQGARGTEAFF

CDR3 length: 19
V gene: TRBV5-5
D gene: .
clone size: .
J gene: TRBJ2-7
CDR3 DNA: TGTGCCAGCAGCTTGGCCCATACCCTTGTAACAGGGTATACCTACGAGCAGTACTTC
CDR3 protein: CASSLAHTLVTGYTYEQYF

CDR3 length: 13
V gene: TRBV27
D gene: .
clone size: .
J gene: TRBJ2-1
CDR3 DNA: TGTGCCAGCAGTTCGCAGGGGGGCAATGAGCAGTTCTTC
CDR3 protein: CASSSQGGNEQFF

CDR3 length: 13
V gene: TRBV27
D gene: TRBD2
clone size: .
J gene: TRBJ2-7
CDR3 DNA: TGTGCCAGCAGTTTATACGGGGGGGGCGAGCAGTACTTC
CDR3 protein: CASSLYGGGEQYF

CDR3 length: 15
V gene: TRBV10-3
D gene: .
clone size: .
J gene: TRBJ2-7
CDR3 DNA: TGTGCCATCCTGGACACCGACAGTGGCTTCTACGAGCAGTACTTC
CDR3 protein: CAILDTDSGFYEQYF

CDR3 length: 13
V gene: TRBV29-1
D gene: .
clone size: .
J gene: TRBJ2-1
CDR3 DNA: TGCAGCGGAGAAAGTAGTGCCTACAATGAGCAGTTCTTC
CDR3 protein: CSGESSAYNEQFF

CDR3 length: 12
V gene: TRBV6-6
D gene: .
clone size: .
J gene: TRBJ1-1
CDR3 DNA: TGTGCCAGCAGTTCCGGGACATCCGGTTCTTTCTTT
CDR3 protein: CASSSGTSGSFF

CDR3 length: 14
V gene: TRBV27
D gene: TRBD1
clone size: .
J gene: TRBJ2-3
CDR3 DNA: TGTGCCAGCAGGGGACAGGGTGCGGCAGATACGCAGTATTTT
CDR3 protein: CASRGQGAADTQYF

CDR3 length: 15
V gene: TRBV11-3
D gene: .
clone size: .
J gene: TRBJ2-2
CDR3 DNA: TGTGCCAGCAGCTTAGATATGAGGAACACCGGGGAGCTGTTTTTT
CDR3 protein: CASSLDMRNTGELFF

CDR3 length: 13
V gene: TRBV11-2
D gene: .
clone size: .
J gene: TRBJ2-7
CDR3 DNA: TGTGCCAGCAGCTCCAGACTAGTCTACGAGCAGTACTTC
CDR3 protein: CASSSRLVYEQYF

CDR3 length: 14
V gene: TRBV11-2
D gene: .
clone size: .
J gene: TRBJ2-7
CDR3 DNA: TGTGCCACCAAGGCTTCCGGCACACCCTACGAGCAGTACTTC
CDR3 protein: CATKASGTPYEQYF

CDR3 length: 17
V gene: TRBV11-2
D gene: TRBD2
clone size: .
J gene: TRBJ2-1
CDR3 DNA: TGTGCCAGCAGCTTGATTGGCGGCGGGAGGGCATTCAATGAGCAGTTCTTC
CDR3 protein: CASSLIGGGRAFNEQFF

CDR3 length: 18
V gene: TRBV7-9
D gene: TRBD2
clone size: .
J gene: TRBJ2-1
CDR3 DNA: TGTGCCAGCAGTCACACCCAGCTAGCGGGAGGGTGGGGCAATGAGCAGTTCTTC
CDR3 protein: CASSHTQLAGGWGNEQFF

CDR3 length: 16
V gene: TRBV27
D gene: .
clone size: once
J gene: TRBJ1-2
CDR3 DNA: TGTGCCAGCAGTTTATCGATGGGAGACTCGAACTATGGCTACACCTTC
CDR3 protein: CASSLSMGDSNYGYTF

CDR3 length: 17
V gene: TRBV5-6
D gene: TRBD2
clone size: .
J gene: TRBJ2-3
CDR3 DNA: TGTGCCAGCAGCTTCTTTGTAGCGGGAGGGCGTGAGGATACGCAGTATTTT
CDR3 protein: CASSFFVAGGREDTQYF

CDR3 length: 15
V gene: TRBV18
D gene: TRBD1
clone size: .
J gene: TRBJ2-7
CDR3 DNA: TGTGCCAGCTCACCTTCCGGGACAGGGCCCCTCGAGCAGTACTTC
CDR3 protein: CASSPSGTGPLEQYF

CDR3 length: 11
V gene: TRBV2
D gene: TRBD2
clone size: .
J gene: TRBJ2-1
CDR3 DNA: TGTGCCAGCCGGGAGGGCAATGAGCAGTTCTTC
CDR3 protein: CASREGNEQFF

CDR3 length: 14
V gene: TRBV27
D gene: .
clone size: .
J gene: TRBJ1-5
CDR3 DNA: TGTGCCAGCCGCCGAGGGGCGGAGGATCAGCCCCAGCATTTT
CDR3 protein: CASRRGAEDQPQHF

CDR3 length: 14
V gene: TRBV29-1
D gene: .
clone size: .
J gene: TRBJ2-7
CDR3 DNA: TGCAGCGTTGAAGATCCGAGGAGACCCTACGAGCAGTACTTC
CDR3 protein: CSVEDPRRPYEQYF

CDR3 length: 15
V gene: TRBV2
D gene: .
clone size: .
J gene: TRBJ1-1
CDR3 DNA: TGTGCCAGCGGTTTGCCGGGACATATGAACACTGAAGCTTTCTTT
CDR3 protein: CASGLPGHMNTEAFF

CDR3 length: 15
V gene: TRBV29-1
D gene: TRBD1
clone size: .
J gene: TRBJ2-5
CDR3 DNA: TGCAGCGTTGAAGATCATGGGGACAGCGGAGAGACCCAGTACTTC
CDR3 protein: CSVEDHGDSGETQYF

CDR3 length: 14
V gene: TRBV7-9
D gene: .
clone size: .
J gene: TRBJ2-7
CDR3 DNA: TGTGCCAGCAGCCCTTCCTCGAGCTCCTACGAGCAGTACTTC
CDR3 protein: CASSPSSSSYEQYF

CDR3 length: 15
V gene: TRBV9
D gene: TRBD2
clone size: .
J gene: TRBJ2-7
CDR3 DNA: TGTGCCAGCAGCGTGGAGAGCGGGAGGTTCTACGAGCAGTACTTC
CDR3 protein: CASSVESGRFYEQYF

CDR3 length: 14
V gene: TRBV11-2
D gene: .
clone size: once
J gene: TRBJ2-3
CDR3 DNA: TGTGCCAGCAGCGGAGTGGACGGCACAGATACGCAGTATTTT
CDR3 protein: CASSGVDGTDTQYF

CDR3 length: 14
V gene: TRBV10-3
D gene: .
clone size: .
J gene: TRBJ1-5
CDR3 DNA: TGTGCCATCACCCAAGAGGGCGGGGGTCAGCCCCAGCATTTT
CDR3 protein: CAITQEGGGQPQHF

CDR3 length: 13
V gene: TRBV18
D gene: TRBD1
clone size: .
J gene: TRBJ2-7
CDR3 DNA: TGTGCCAGCTCACCAGACAGGGGGGACGAGCAGTACTTC
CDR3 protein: CASSPDRGDEQYF

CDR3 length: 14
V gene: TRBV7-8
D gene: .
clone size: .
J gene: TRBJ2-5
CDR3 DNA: TGTGCCAGCAGCTTAGATATTCAGCCAGAGACCCAGTACTTC
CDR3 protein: CASSLDIQPETQYF

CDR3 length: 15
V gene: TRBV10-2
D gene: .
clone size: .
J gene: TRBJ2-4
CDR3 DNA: TGCGCCAGCAGTGATCCAAGGGGGACCAAAAACATTCAGTACTTC
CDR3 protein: CASSDPRGTKNIQYF

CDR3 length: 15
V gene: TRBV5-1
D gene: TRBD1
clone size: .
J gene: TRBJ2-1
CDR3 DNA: TGCGCCAGCAGCTTGGAGCCAGGGGGTTTTCAGGAGCAGTTCTTC
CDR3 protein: CASSLEPGGFQEQFF

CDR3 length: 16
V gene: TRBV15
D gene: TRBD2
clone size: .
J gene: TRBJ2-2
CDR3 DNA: TGTGCCACCAGCAGAGATACGGCGGGAGGCACCGGGGAGCTGTTTTTT
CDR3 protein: CATSRDTAGGTGELFF

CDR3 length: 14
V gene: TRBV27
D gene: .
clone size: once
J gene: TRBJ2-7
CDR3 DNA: TGTGCCAGCAGTTTACTTGTTGGCTCCTACGAGCAGTACTTC
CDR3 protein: CASSLLVGSYEQYF

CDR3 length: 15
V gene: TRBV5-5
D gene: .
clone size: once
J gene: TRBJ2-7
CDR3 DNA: TGTGCCAGCAGCCTACGTCCCCCGGGAGTGTACGAGCAGTACTTC
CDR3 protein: CASSLRPPGVYEQYF

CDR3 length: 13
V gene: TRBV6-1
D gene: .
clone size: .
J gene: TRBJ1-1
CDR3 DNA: TGTGCCAGCAGTGAGTGGGGGGACACTGAAGCTTTCTTT
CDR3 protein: CASSEWGDTEAFF

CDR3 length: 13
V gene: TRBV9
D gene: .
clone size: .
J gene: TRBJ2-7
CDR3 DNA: TGTGCCAGCAGCGTGGAGGGGGGCTGGGAGCAGTACTTC
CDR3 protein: CASSVEGGWEQYF

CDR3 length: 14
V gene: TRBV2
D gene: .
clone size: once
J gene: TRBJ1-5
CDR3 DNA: TGTGCCAGCAGGGGTACAGCTACCAATCAGCCCCAGCATTTT
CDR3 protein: CASRGTATNQPQHF

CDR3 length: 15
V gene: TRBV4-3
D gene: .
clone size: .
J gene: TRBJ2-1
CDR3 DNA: TGCGCCAGCAGCCAAGATCGGGGGGCTCGGCGAGAGCAGTTCTTC
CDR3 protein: CASSQDRGARREQFF

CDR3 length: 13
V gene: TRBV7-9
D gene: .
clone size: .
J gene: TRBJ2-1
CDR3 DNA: TGTGCCAGCAGCTTAGCGCCAAGACCAGAGCAGTTCTTC
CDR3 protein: CASSLAPRPEQFF

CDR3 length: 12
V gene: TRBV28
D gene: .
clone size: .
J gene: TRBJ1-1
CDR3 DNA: TGTGCCACTATGTGGGGGGACACTGAAGCTTTCTTT
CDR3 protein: CATMWGDTEAFF